Below are 32 T cell receptor beta chains sequenced from a single sample in a study of regulatory and conventional T cells in RAG deficiency. TCRdb keeps only in-frame clones here, not all; method: immunoSEQ multiplex PCR. The profile shows approximately 30,000 clones, roughly 96% of them singletons. Conventional CD4+ T cells were sorted from blood as CD25-low CD127-high cells. In addition, the sample was reused for a study of regulatory T cells. As reported in that work: The PCR used 52 TRBV and 13 TRBJ primers.

What was sequenced was CD25- CD4+ T cells sorted from blood. These receptors came from a human donor in good health.

This chain uses TRBV29-1 with TRBJ2-1; 16 nucleotides align to TRBD2. There are 17 residues in the CDR3. V was pared by 6 bases and J by 8 bases, with 13 bases of the junction left unmatched. Germline V gives CDR1 SQVTM, CDR2 ANQGSEA. The CDR3 DNA is TGCAGCGTCTCGTACCTCCCGGGACTAGCGGGAGGGCATGAGCAGTTCTTC. This translates into CSVSYLPGLAGGHEQFF.

DNA for the CDR3: TGTGCCAGCAGCGCACGATCCGAGCCCTCCTACGAGCAGTACTTC. Protein product: CASSARSEPSYEQYF. This sequence joins TRBV9 and TRBJ2-7; D unclear. Germline values: CDR1 SGDLS, CDR2 YYNGEE. The CDR3 consists of 15 residues. The germline V and J ends were trimmed by 3 bases and 0 bases, with 13 bases remaining between them.

This rearrangement joins TRBV7-9 to TRBJ1-5; D may be TRBD1 (5 bases). CDR3 size: 15 residues. Looked up from germline, CDR1 is SEHNR and CDR2 is FQNEAQ (reference sequence). Between the trimmed V and J ends, which lost 7 bases and 6 bases, there was a span of 19 bases. The DNA of the CDR3 is TGTGCCAGCACCTCAGGGCTGGGGATAGGTCAGCCCCAGCATTTT. Translating gives CASTSGLGIGQPQHF.

The chain is built from TRBV6-6 and TRBJ2-5; weak D call: TRBD1 (5 bases). This CDR3 has 16 amino acids. The ends were cut back, 2 bases at V and 2 bases at J, with 15 bases in the middle. CDR1 MNHNY and CDR2 SVGAGI come from the germline V gene (reference sequence). The CDR3 sequence is CASSYGRAGQQETQYF. The DNA of the CDR3 is TGTGCCAGCAGTTACGGGCGTGCAGGACAACAAGAGACCCAGTACTTC.

This chain uses TRBV28 with TRBJ2-7; D is possibly TRBD2 (6 bases). CDR1 MDHEN and CDR2 SYDVKM come from the germline V gene. This CDR3 contains 20 residues. With 2 bases removed from V and 3 bases from J, the gap between germline ends came to 29 bases. Here the CDR3 DNA reads TGTGCCAGCAGTTTAATACGGCCGATGGGGGGTCCCCTTTCACTCTACGAGCAGTACTTC. Translation gives CASSLIRPMGGPLSLYEQYF.

The chain links TRBV7-9 to TRBJ2-5, with unresolved D. The DNA end is more similar to TRBJ2-7, so the J call may be wrong. This CDR3 region has 12 residues. Per germline, CDR1 SEHNR and CDR2 FQNEAQ (reference sequence). The CDR3 DNA reads as TGTGCCAGCAGCTTAGTAAACTACGAGCAGTACTTC. Protein sequence: CASSLVNYEQYF.

CDR3 sequence: CASSKTGATYEQYF. Here the CDR3 DNA reads TGTGCCAGCAGCAAGACAGGGGCCACCTACGAGCAGTACTTC. The chain links TRBV6-6 to TRBJ2-7, with TRBD1 matching over 8 bases. In germline, CDR1 is MNHNY, CDR2 SVGAGI (reference sequence). Trimming removed 6 bases from V and 2 bases from J; junction bases left unmatched: 6. The CDR3 spans 14 residues.

This chain connects TRBV5-4 to TRBJ1-4, with 9 positions matching TRBD1. Germline lookup yields CDR1 SGHNT and CDR2 YYREEE (reference sequence). This CDR3 comprises 15 residues. V lost 1 base to trimming and J lost 8 bases; unmatched junction nucleotides: 6. CDR3: CASSLKQGAGEKLFF. In DNA form, the CDR3 reads TGTGCCAGCAGCTTGAAACAGGGGGCAGGGGAAAAACTGTTTTTT. Full variable domain (remainder filled in from reference TRBV5-4 and TRBJ1-4): ETGVTQSPTHLIKTRGQQVTLRCSSQSGHNTVSWYQQALGQGPQFIFQYYREEENGRGNFPPRFSGLQFPNYSSELNVNALELDDSALYLCASSLKQGAGEKLFFGSGTQLSVL.

This chain joins TRBV6-1 and TRBJ2-3, with 9 positions matching TRBD2. The CDR3 is 18 amino acids. V lost 1 base to trimming and J lost 1 base; unmatched junction nucleotides: 9. Germline V lookup: CDR1 MNHNS, CDR2 SASEGT. This CDR3 is CASSEDAIAGARTDTQYF. In DNA form, the CDR3 reads TGTGCCAGCAGTGAAGATGCAATAGCGGGGGCCCGCACAGATACGCAGTATTTT.

The table lists this clone with a count of one. The chain is built from TRBV18 and TRBJ1-4; D not resolved. This CDR3 comprises 15 residues. The germline V gene has CDR1 KGHSH and CDR2 LQKENI. Deletions cut 0 bases from V and 5 bases from J, with 10 bases between. For the CDR3, the DNA is TGTGCCAGCTCACCACCCTCACAGAAAAATGAAAAACTGTTTTTT. This codes for CASSPPSQKNEKLFF.

The chain uses TRBV19 and TRBJ1-1, with 10 nucleotides matching TRBD1. The junction had 10 bases not matched to a gene; V was cut back by 4 bases and J by 8 bases. From germline, CDR1 is LNHDA and CDR2 SQIVND (reference sequence). This CDR3 region has 15 residues. The CDR3 DNA follows: TGTGCCAGTAGTACGGGACAGGGGAGGGTAAGAGAAGCTTTCTTT. It yields the protein CASSTGQGRVREAFF.

This chain connects TRBV15 to TRBJ1-1; 7 bases map to TRBD1. CDR3 length equals 17 residues. The V gene's germline CDR1 is LNHNV and CDR2 YYDKDF (reference sequence). V lost 1 base, J lost 2 bases, and 10 bases stayed unmatched. This chain's CDR3 is CATSRVNTGQINTEAFF. CDR3 DNA sequence: TGTGCCACCAGCAGAGTAAATACGGGACAGATAAACACTGAAGCTTTCTTT.

For the CDR3, the DNA is TGTGCCTGGAGTGTAGGGGTGGGTGGCAATCAGCCCCAGCATTTT. Translation: CAWSVGVGGNQPQHF. The genes are TRBV30 and TRBJ1-5; D may be TRBD1 (5 bases). This CDR3 has 15 residues. The V gene's germline CDR1 is GTSNPN and CDR2 SVGIG (reference sequence). Trimming removed 0 bases from V and 2 bases from J, with 11 bases in between. Complete variable domain (other parts from reference TRBV30 and TRBJ1-5): SQTIHQWPATLVQPVGSPLSLECTVEGTSNPNLYWYRQAAGRGLQLLFYSVGIGQISSEVPQNLSASRPQDRQFILSSKKLLLSDSGFYLCAWSVGVGGNQPQHFGDGTRLSIL.

The J gene is TRBJ1-5, the V gene TRBV7-2; 7 bases map to TRBD1. Germline V CDR1 and CDR2: SGHTA, FQGNSA. The CDR3 covers 18 residues. Trimming took 5 bases from V and 0 from J; bases not matched to a gene: 13. This CDR3 reads CASSRETGISYSNQPQHF. CDR3 in DNA: TGTGCCAGCAGCCGGGAGACAGGGATATCCTATAGCAATCAGCCCCAGCATTTT. Based on the CDR3 plus reference TRBV7-2 and TRBJ1-5, the full variable domain is GAGVSQSPSNKVTEKGKDVELRCDPISGHTALYWYRQSLGQGLEFLIYFQGNSAPDKSGLPSDRFSAERTGGSVSTLTIQRTQQEDSAVYLCASSRETGISYSNQPQHFGDGTRLSIL.

The V gene is TRBV29-1, the J gene TRBJ2-5; 7 nucleotides align to TRBD1. From germline, CDR1 is SQVTM and CDR2 ANQGSEA. There are 12 residues in the CDR3. Trimming at V came to 6 bases and at J to 2 bases, leaving 3 bases not matched to a gene. Written as DNA, the CDR3 is TGCAGCGTCGGACAGGCACAAGAGACCCAGTACTTC. Amino acid sequence: CSVGQAQETQYF.

This chain connects TRBV7-2 to TRBJ2-5, with 10 bases aligning to TRBD1. Germline V gives CDR1 SGHTA, CDR2 FQGNSA. J gave up 5 bases and V 2 bases, and 2 bases lay outside the gene matches. The CDR3 is 14 amino acids. In nucleotides, the CDR3 is TGTGCCAGCAGCTTATTGGGACAGGGGGAGACCCAGTACTTC. Translation: CASSLLGQGETQYF.

In its sample, this clone was seen once. The chain employs TRBV30 and TRBJ2-7, with D perhaps matching TRBD2 (6 bases). Germline assignment: CDR1 GTSNPN and CDR2 SVGIG (reference sequence). There are 13 residues in the CDR3. The V end was cut by 0 bases, the J end by 3 bases, with 9 bases between. This chain's CDR3 is CAWSVQTSYEQYF. DNA for the CDR3: TGTGCCTGGAGTGTCCAGACTAGCTACGAGCAGTACTTC.

The V and J genes are TRBV5-1 and TRBJ2-3; no reliable D call. V lost 4 bases, J lost 1 base, and 10 bases lay in between. The CDR3 spans 14 residues. Germline V lookup: CDR1 SGHRS, CDR2 YFSETQ. CDR3 sequence: CASSLSTGTDTQYF. The CDR3 bases are TGCGCCAGCAGCCTTTCGACTGGCACAGATACGCAGTATTTT. Together with reference TRBV5-1 and TRBJ2-3, the CDR3 gives the full variable domain: KAGVTQTPRYLIKTRGQQVTLSCSPISGHRSVSWYQQTPGQGLQFLFEYFSETQRNKGNFPGRFSGRQFSNSRSEMNVSTLELGDSALYLCASSLSTGTDTQYFGPGTRLTVL.

The CDR3, as DNA: TGTGCCAGCAGTGACACTAGCGGGAGTAGGATAGATACGCAGTATTTT. It codes for CASSDTSGSRIDTQYF. The gene calls are TRBV25-1 and TRBJ2-3; 11 nucleotides line up with TRBD2. CDR3 length: 16 amino acids. V shed 3 bases, J shed 5 bases, and the junction held 7 bases outside the gene matches. CDR1 is MGHDK and CDR2 is SYGVNS in the germline V gene.

The chain joins TRBV5-1 to TRBJ2-5, with 12 bases aligning to TRBD2. V lost 0 bases to trimming and J lost 2 bases; unmatched junction nucleotides: 8. The CDR3 spans 18 residues. CDR1 SGHRS and CDR2 YFSETQ come from the germline V gene. CDR3 DNA: TGCGCCAGCAGCTTGGCCGGGACTAGCGGGCCCAATCAAGAGACCCAGTACTTC. Amino acid sequence: CASSLAGTSGPNQETQYF.

This chain joins TRBV20-1 and TRBJ2-3; D call uncertain. This CDR3 has 11 residues. Germline lookup yields CDR1 DFQATT and CDR2 SNEGSKA (reference sequence). Trimming left V 4 bases short and J 6 bases short, with 8 bases between. The CDR3 reads CSAILSDTQYF. The CDR3 nucleotides are TGCAGTGCTATATTATCCGATACGCAGTATTTT.

This clone appeared a few times. The chain recombines TRBV19 with TRBJ1-4; D is perhaps TRBD1 (5 bases). Trimming stripped 4 bases from V and 4 bases from J, with 22 bases between. The CDR3 is made up of 18 amino acids. Germline CDR1 and CDR2: LNHDA and SQIVND (reference sequence). As DNA, the CDR3 is TGTGCCAGTAGTACAACACTTGGTGCAGGGTCTGGTAATGAAAAACTGTTTTTT. Protein sequence: CASSTTLGAGSGNEKLFF.

The chain recombines TRBV11-3 with TRBJ1-1; D call uncertain. CDR1 is SGHNT and CDR2 is YENEEA in the germline V gene. Trimming took off 4 bases at V and 1 base at J, with 4 bases between the two ends. The CDR3 contains 12 residues. DNA for the CDR3: TGTGCCAGCAGCTCAGGGAACACTGAAGCTTTCTTT. This gives the protein CASSSGNTEAFF.

CDR3 coding DNA: TGTGCCAGCTCAGCCGACAGGGTCTATGGCTACACCTTC. This codes for CASSADRVYGYTF. The chain joins TRBV18 to TRBJ1-2, with 7 bases lining up with TRBD1. CDR1 and CDR2 (germline): KGHSH, LQKENI. V shed 5 bases, J shed 4 bases, and the junction held 4 bases outside the gene matches. The CDR3 covers 13 residues. Together with reference TRBV18 and TRBJ1-2, the CDR3 gives the full variable domain: NAGVMQNPRHLVRRRGQEARLRCSPMKGHSHVYWYRQLPEEGLKFMVYLQKENIIDESGMPKERFSAEFPKEGPSILRIQQVVRGDSAAYFCASSADRVYGYTFGSGTRLTVV.

This clone appeared once. This chain links TRBV6-5 with TRBJ2-2, with D perhaps matching TRBD1 (6 bases). CDR1 and CDR2 (germline): MNHEY, SVGAGI. The CDR3 has 15 residues. The germline V and J ends were trimmed by 5 bases and 4 bases, with 14 bases remaining between them. CDR3 coding DNA: TGTGCCAGCAGTGCAGGGGCGCCTGGCACCGGGGAGCTGTTTTTT. It codes for CASSAGAPGTGELFF.

The rearrangement joins TRBV7-9 to TRBJ1-5; D gene uncertain. Germline V lookup: CDR1 SEHNR, CDR2 FQNEAQ (reference sequence). The CDR3 is 16 amino acids. Trimming removed 1 base at V and 2 bases at J, with 12 bases between. This CDR3 is CASSLGVGSGNQPQHF. CDR3 DNA sequence: TGTGCCAGCAGCTTAGGAGTAGGGAGCGGCAATCAGCCCCAGCATTTT.

The rearrangement uses TRBV29-1 and TRBJ1-2, with D perhaps matching TRBD1 (5 bases). The germline V gene has CDR1 SQVTM and CDR2 ANQGSEA. The CDR3 has 12 amino acids. Trimming removed 6 bases from V and 3 bases from J, with 11 bases in between. CDR3 in amino acids: CSVVGGDYGYTF. The CDR3, as DNA: TGCAGCGTCGTGGGGGGGGACTATGGCTACACCTTC.

The chain has TRBV18 and TRBJ1-2; 10 nucleotides match TRBD1. V trimming: 1 base; J trimming: 2 bases; junction bases outside the gene matches: 7. The CDR3 is 17 amino acids. Germline CDR1 KGHSH, CDR2 LQKENI. This chain's CDR3 is CASSPQTGGKPNYGYTF. As DNA, the CDR3 is TGTGCCAGCTCACCACAGACAGGGGGCAAGCCAAACTATGGCTACACCTTC.

J is TRBJ1-1 and V is TRBV6-5; possible D gene TRBD1, 6 bases. Per the germline V gene, CDR1 is MNHEY and CDR2 is SVGAGI. The CDR3 spans 15 residues. The V end was cut by 4 bases, the J end by 5 bases, with 17 bases between. Here the CDR3 reads CASSWMTGGRTEAFF. The CDR3, as DNA: TGTGCCAGCAGTTGGATGACAGGAGGAAGGACTGAAGCTTTCTTT.

The rearrangement joins TRBV6-6 to TRBJ2-1, with 7 nucleotides matching TRBD2. Per the germline V gene, CDR1 is MNHNY and CDR2 is SVGAGI (reference sequence). V shed 8 bases, J shed 10 bases, and the junction held 14 bases outside the gene matches. CDR3 size: 14 residues. The CDR3 bases are TGTGCCAGCGGATCAGAAGCGGGGAGAGGGGAGCAGTTCTTC. Its translation is CASGSEAGRGEQFF.

The V and J genes are TRBV7-6 and TRBJ2-1, with TRBD2 matching over 10 bases. V gave up 0 bases and J gave up 7 bases; unmatched junction bases: 12. The CDR3 is 18 residues long. Germline assignment: CDR1 SGHVS and CDR2 FNYEAQ. CDR3 sequence: CASSLAASGGSLGNEQFF. CDR3 DNA sequence: TGTGCCAGCAGCTTAGCGGCTAGCGGGGGATCCCTGGGGAATGAGCAGTTCTTC.

The rearrangement links TRBV5-6 to TRBJ1-2; maybe TRBD1 (6 bases). V dropped 0 bases and J dropped 4 bases, with 13 bases sitting between them. This CDR3 comprises 15 residues. Germline V gene data show CDR1 as SGHDT and CDR2 as YYEEEE. This CDR3 is CASSLAQQGIYGYTF. The CDR3 nucleotides read TGTGCCAGCAGCTTGGCCCAGCAGGGGATCTATGGCTACACCTTC.